Presented here are 7 T cell receptor beta chains from one specimen sequenced in a study of cytomegalovirus exposure and HLA in healthy donors. 60 Vbeta and 13 Jbeta primers were used in PCR. TCRdb's copy holds only in-frame clones and misses some; the assay was immunoSEQ multiplex PCR. The sample carries about 120,000 clones, 70% to 90% recorded once. Sample: PBMCs. These receptors were obtained from a man aged 18 to 30 in good health and CMV-seropositive.

The J gene is TRBJ2-5, the V gene TRBV11-3, with 9 bases matching TRBD2. The V and J ends lost 1 base and 9 bases, in that order; junction bases with no gene match: 3. Germline V gene sequence: CDR1 SGHNT, CDR2 YENEEA. The CDR3 consists of 13 residues. The CDR3 nucleotides read TGTGCCAGCAGCTTAGTAGCGGGGGCCGCCCAGTACTTC. Translated: CASSLVAGAAQYF.

The genes are TRBV5-1 and TRBJ2-3; D call uncertain. V was shortened by 0 bases and J by 3 bases, with 5 bases between the two germline ends. Germline CDR1 reads SGHRS; CDR2 reads YFSETQ. The CDR3 has 13 amino acids. The CDR3 DNA sequence: TGCGCCAGCAGCTTGGCCAGAACAGATACGCAGTATTTT. Translating gives CASSLARTDTQYF.

V and J are TRBV7-9 and TRBJ2-2; D is perhaps TRBD1 (6 bases). V was shortened by 2 bases and J by 2 bases, with 9 bases between the two germline ends. The CDR3 spans 15 residues. Looked up from germline, CDR1 is SEHNR and CDR2 is FQNEAQ (reference sequence). CDR3 nucleotide sequence: TGTGCCAGCAGCTTATCAGGGGATAACACCGGGGAGCTGTTTTTT. The encoded protein is CASSLSGDNTGELFF.

This clone was counted a single time. This chain connects TRBV11-2 to TRBJ2-7; TRBD1 matches 7 bases. J was trimmed by 1 base and V by 1 base; bases with no gene match: 4. Germline CDR1 and CDR2: SGHAT and FQNNGV. The CDR3 length is 15 residues. DNA of the CDR3: TGTGCCAGCAGCTTAGGACAGGGACCATCCTACGAGCAGTACTTC. It translates to CASSLGQGPSYEQYF. The full variable domain, completed using reference TRBV11-2 and TRBJ2-7, is EAGVAQSPRYKIIEKRQSVAFWCNPISGHATLYWYQQILGQGPKLLIQFQNNGVVDDSQLPKDRFSAERLKGVDSTLKIQPAKLEDSAVYLCASSLGQGPSYEQYFGPGTRLTVT.

The J gene is TRBJ2-6, the V gene TRBV27, with D maybe TRBD1 (7 bases). This CDR3 comprises 18 residues. Germline lookup yields CDR1 MNHEY and CDR2 SMNVEV (reference sequence). The germline V and J ends were trimmed by 6 bases and 3 bases, with 21 bases remaining between them. The CDR3 sequence: CASRASGEGAVGANVLTF. In DNA, the CDR3 is TGTGCCAGCAGAGCCTCGGGAGAGGGGGCTGTTGGGGCCAACGTCCTGACTTTC. The full variable domain, rest sourced from reference TRBV27 and TRBJ2-6, is EAQVTQNPRYLITVTGKKLTVTCSQNMNHEYMSWYRQDPGLGLRQIYYSMNVEVTDKGDVPEGYKVSRKEKRNFPLILESPSPNQTSLYFCASRASGEGAVGANVLTFGAGSRLTVL.

The chain recombines TRBV6-5 with TRBJ1-2; 9 bases agree with TRBD1. Germline V gene lookup returns CDR1 MNHEY and CDR2 SVGAGI. The junction had 3 bases not matched to a gene; V was cut back by 6 bases and J by 4 bases. The CDR3 length is 13 residues. The CDR3 DNA reads TGTGCCAGCAGAACAGGGGGCGGCTATGGCTACACCTTC. This encodes CASRTGGGYGYTF.

V is TRBV7-9 and J is TRBJ2-7, with D unclear. The CDR3 loop spans 13 amino acids. Germline values: CDR1 SEHNR, CDR2 FQNEAQ (reference sequence). The V and J ends lost 5 bases and 3 bases respectively, with 11 bases between them. DNA of the CDR3: TGTGCCAGCAGCGTTACAGAAAGCTACGAGCAGTACTTC. Translation: CASSVTESYEQYF.